The sequence of this T cell receptor (beta chain) was determined in a study of blood T cell repertoires in COVID-19. Overall study context: COVID-19 samples, acute and convalescent, were from the United States, Italy and Spain. The analysed material was cDNA or gDNA that came from T cells, B-cell-depleted T cells, or PBMCs.

Original data processing: Amplified reference gene primers provided the basis for estimating nucleated cell counts. Here immunoSEQ multiplex PCR was the method, and the copy in TCRdb shows in-frame clones only, minus some. The D gene and trimming were derived from the DNA, and the V and J assignments and clone size from that table. The sample contains fewer than 350,000 clones, roughly 79% of which appear only once. CDR1 is MNHEY and CDR2 is SMNVEV in the germline V gene (reference sequence). The CDR3 has 13 residues. Trimming left V 4 bases short and J 0 bases short, with 7 bases between. This chain connects TRBV27 to TRBJ2-7; D call uncertain. The sequenced material came from peripheral blood. The receptor comes from a woman aged 60 to 75 with active or convalescent COVID-19. CDR3 protein: CASSSKASYEQYF. Written as DNA, the CDR3 is TGTGCCAGCAGTTCGAAAGCCTCCTACGAGCAGTACTTC.